Following are 5 T cell receptor beta chains from one sample sequenced in a study of OX40 agonist ivuxolimab in advanced cancers. The library was prepared using the immunoSEQ multiplex PCR assay. The table was pulled from immuneACCESS by TCRdb, which kept in-frame rearrangements only. Such tables lose some clones; where checked, under half of the loss comes from unresolved V genes, and the rest has no known cause. This sample is represented by 80,000 to 100,000 clones; approximately 86% of them were singletons. The top ten clonotypes cover about 0.82% of the sample. Sequenced here: CD4+ or CD8+ T cells sorted from blood, sampled in a trial of the OX40 agonist ivuxolimab. The receptor set was obtained from an adult with an advanced solid tumor such as melanoma, head and neck, liver or kidney cancer.

This clone was recorded only once. This chain uses TRBV30 with TRBJ1-5, with no clear D. Trimming cost V 0 bases and J 3 bases, with 9 bases left between them. Germline-derived CDR1 and CDR2 are GTSNPN and SVGIG (reference sequence). This CDR3 comprises 14 residues. This chain's CDR3 is CAWSVGGLNQPQHF. DNA for the CDR3: TGTGCCTGGAGTGTCGGAGGACTCAATCAGCCCCAGCATTTT.

The rearrangement uses TRBV5-5 and TRBJ1-2; D perhaps matches TRBD1 (6 bases). Germline loops: CDR1 SGHKS, CDR2 YYEKEE (reference sequence). CDR3 length equals 13 residues. V lost 6 bases, J lost 4 bases, and 13 bases lay in between. The CDR3 DNA follows: TGTGCCAGCATGCCAGGGGAGGGCTATGGCTACACCTTC. This encodes CASMPGEGYGYTF.

This clone was detected only once. The V gene is TRBV11-2, the J gene TRBJ2-2; tentatively, D is TRBD1 or TRBD2 (5 bases each). The CDR3 contains 15 residues. The germline V and J ends were trimmed by 2 bases and 4 bases, with 11 bases remaining between them. The germline V gene has CDR1 SGHAT and CDR2 FQNNGV. Here the CDR3 DNA reads TGTGCCAGCAGCTTAATCGGGGCACCCACCGGGGAGCTGTTTTTT. It specifies CASSLIGAPTGELFF. Based on the CDR3 plus reference TRBV11-2 and TRBJ2-2, the full variable domain is EAGVAQSPRYKIIEKRQSVAFWCNPISGHATLYWYQQILGQGPKLLIQFQNNGVVDDSQLPKDRFSAERLKGVDSTLKIQPAKLEDSAVYLCASSLIGAPTGELFFGEGSRLTVL.

This sequence joins TRBV5-4 and TRBJ2-1; D remains ambiguous. The CDR3 spans 15 residues. Between the trimmed V and J ends, which lost 2 bases and 4 bases, there was a span of 13 bases. Per the germline V gene, CDR1 is SGHNT and CDR2 is YYREEE (reference sequence). The CDR3 here is CASSLDSADYNEQFF. The CDR3, as DNA: TGTGCCAGCAGCTTAGACTCGGCCGATTACAATGAGCAGTTCTTC.

The table lists this clone with a few counts. The chain employs TRBV5-1 and TRBJ1-1; maybe TRBD1 (6 bases). Trimming took off 4 bases at V and 2 bases at J, with 15 bases between the two ends. Germline CDR1 and CDR2: SGHRS and YFSETQ. The CDR3 extends over 15 amino acids. CDR3 loop: CASSILTGDNTEAFF. CDR3 nucleotide sequence: TGCGCCAGCAGCATCCTGACAGGCGACAACACTGAAGCTTTCTTT.